These 31 T cell receptor beta chains were sequenced from one sample in a study of blood T cell repertoires in COVID-19. Measured with immunoSEQ multiplex PCR; TCRdb has only the in-frame clones, and not every one. The table lists about 150,000 clones, about four fifths of them singletons. The sequencing sample was made of peripheral blood. All receptors come from a man in his sixties or seventies with acute or convalescent COVID-19.

This chain connects TRBV7-8 to TRBJ2-2; D might be TRBD2 (5 bases). Trimming cost V 5 bases and J 1 base, with 17 bases left between them. Germline values: CDR1 SGHVS, CDR2 FQNEAQ. The CDR3 loop spans 17 amino acids. CDR3 nucleotides: TGTGCCAGCAGCACCCGGACCAGAGGGTGGAACACCGGGGAGCTGTTTTTT. Protein: CASSTRTRGWNTGELFF.

The rearrangement uses TRBV9 and TRBJ2-3, with D unclear. CDR1 is SGDLS, CDR2 YYNGEE, per germline. The CDR3 has 15 amino acids. V lost 0 bases, J lost 2 bases, and 10 bases lay in between. The CDR3 reads CASSVGGGITDTQYF. DNA of the CDR3: TGTGCCAGCAGCGTAGGCGGCGGAATCACAGATACGCAGTATTTT.

The rearrangement uses TRBV7-3 and TRBJ2-5; TRBD2 matches at 10 bases. CDR1 is SGHTA, CDR2 FQGTGA, per germline. V shed 5 bases and J 0 bases; nucleotides not matched to a gene: 9. This CDR3 has 17 amino acids. The CDR3 nucleotides read TGTGCCAGCAGCCCCAACGGGCTAGCGGGGGACCAAGAGACCCAGTACTTC. It translates to CASSPNGLAGDQETQYF.

The gene calls are TRBV6-5 and TRBJ1-1, with D possibly being TRBD1 (6 bases). The germline gives CDR1 MNHEY, CDR2 SVGAGI. The V end lost 10 bases, the J end lost 1 base, and 16 bases lay between the germline ends. The CDR3 loop spans 14 amino acids. DNA of the CDR3: TGTGCCACCCGCTTAGGGACAACGAACACTGAAGCTTTCTTT. Its translation is CATRLGTTNTEAFF.

The chain has TRBV28 and TRBJ2-3, with 7 bases that match TRBD2. The germline V gene has CDR1 MDHEN and CDR2 SYDVKM. Trimming removed 5 bases from V and 14 bases from J; junction bases left unmatched: 10. This CDR3 contains 12 residues. The CDR3 DNA reads as TGTGCCAGCAGTCCCGAGCGGGAATCACGGTATTTT. Protein product: CASSPERESRYF.

J is TRBJ2-7 and V is TRBV20-1; D is ambiguous. This CDR3 region has 11 residues. Trimming shortened V by 3 bases and J by 7 bases, and 10 bases separated the two germline ends. Germline V gene sequence: CDR1 DFQATT, CDR2 SNEGSKA (reference sequence). CDR3 in amino acids: CSARGVVEQYF. Here the CDR3 DNA reads TGCAGTGCTAGGGGCGTTGTGGAGCAGTACTTC.

V gene TRBV7-8 combines with J gene TRBJ1-2; D is unresolved. The CDR3 loop spans 16 amino acids. Trimming shortened V by 1 base and J by 5 bases, and 17 bases separated the two germline ends. The germline gives CDR1 SGHVS, CDR2 FQNEAQ. DNA for the CDR3: TGTGCCAGCAGCTTAGTGGGGAGTTGGGATGGGTATGGCTACACCTTC. Protein product: CASSLVGSWDGYGYTF.

This clone was observed a single time. The gene calls are TRBV6-7 and TRBJ1-2; no reliable D call. TRBV6-7 is filed as an ORF, its function uncertain. The CDR3 is 16 amino acids. V dropped 2 bases and J dropped 1 base, with 14 bases sitting between them. The CDR3 DNA is TGTGCCAGCAGTTACCTCTCCGGTCGGGTTAACTATGGCTACACCTTC. Translation gives CASSYLSGRVNYGYTF.

The J gene is TRBJ1-6, the V gene TRBV27, with 8 bases matching TRBD1. Germline CDR1 and CDR2: MNHEY and SMNVEV (reference sequence). V lost 5 bases and J lost 9; bases outside the gene matches: 6. The CDR3 is 14 residues long. The CDR3 region is CASSTGQGSSPLHF. The CDR3 bases are TGTGCCAGCAGTACCGGACAGGGAAGTTCACCCCTCCACTTT.

The chain has TRBV4-1 and TRBJ2-7; 8 nucleotides agree with TRBD2. V was pared by 0 bases and J by 6 bases, with 7 bases of the junction left unmatched. Germline CDR1 and CDR2: MGHRA and YSYEKL. The CDR3 sequence is 15 residues long. This CDR3 reads CASSQEASGWGEQYF. CDR3 nucleotide sequence: TGCGCCAGCAGCCAAGAGGCTAGCGGGTGGGGCGAGCAGTACTTC.

Only a few counts were recorded for this clone. The DNA of the CDR3 is TGTGCCAGTACGAGCGGGAGCCCCTTAGGCTATGAGCAGTTCTTC. Translation: CASTSGSPLGYEQFF. This chain connects TRBV19 to TRBJ2-1; TRBD2 aligns across 8 bases. Germline V lookup: CDR1 LNHDA, CDR2 SQIVND (reference sequence). V trimming: 7 bases; J trimming: 8 bases; junction bases outside the gene matches: 13. The CDR3 has 15 amino acids. The full variable domain, with the rest looked up from reference TRBV19 and TRBJ2-1, is DGGITQSPKYLFRKEGQNVTLSCEQNLNHDAMYWYRQDPGQGLRLIYYSQIVNDFQKGDIAEGYSVSREKKESFPLTVTSAQKNPTAFYLCASTSGSPLGYEQFFGPGTRLTVL.

CDR3 in amino acids: CASSLAQGGVEAFF. The CDR3 region has the DNA TGCGCCAGCAGCTTGGCTCAGGGTGGTGTTGAAGCTTTCTTT. This sequence joins TRBV5-1 and TRBJ1-1; D may be TRBD1 (5 bases). CDR3 length: 14 amino acids. Germline V lookup: CDR1 SGHRS, CDR2 YFSETQ. The V end lost 0 bases, the J end lost 7 bases, and 13 bases lay between the germline ends.

V is TRBV24-1 and J is TRBJ2-7; 10 positions match TRBD1. V lost 4 bases, J lost 4 bases, and 3 bases stayed unmatched. CDR1 and CDR2 from the germline V gene are KGHDR and SFDVKD. The CDR3 is 14 residues long. The CDR3 loop reads CATSDGQGGYEQYF. The CDR3 DNA follows: TGTGCCACCAGTGACGGACAGGGGGGATACGAGCAGTACTTC.

The genes are TRBV5-5 and TRBJ2-7, with a weak D call TRBD1 (6 bases). From germline, CDR1 is SGHKS and CDR2 YYEKEE (reference sequence). The CDR3 contains 13 residues. With 5 bases removed from V and 0 bases from J, the gap between germline ends came to 9 bases. In nucleotides, the CDR3 is TGTGCCAGCAGGGACAGCAACTCCTACGAGCAGTACTTC. It yields the protein CASRDSNSYEQYF.

CDR3 sequence: CASSLMGQGADEQYF. As DNA, the CDR3 is TGTGCCAGCAGTTTAATGGGACAGGGGGCCGACGAGCAGTACTTC. The rearrangement uses TRBV27 and TRBJ2-7; 12 nucleotides line up with TRBD1. J was trimmed by 5 bases and V by 2 bases; bases with no gene match: 4. The CDR3 is made up of 15 amino acids. Germline V gene data show CDR1 as MNHEY and CDR2 as SMNVEV (reference sequence).

The CDR3 loop is CASSPPDREAYGYTF. The DNA of the CDR3 is TGTGCCAGCTCACCACCCGACAGGGAGGCCTATGGCTACACCTTC. This rearrangement joins TRBV18 to TRBJ1-2, with 7 bases identical to TRBD1. The V segment lost 0 bases and the J segment 4 bases; nucleotides outside the gene matches: 5. The germline V gene has CDR1 KGHSH and CDR2 LQKENI. This CDR3 spans 15 amino acids.

This clone appeared once. The V and J genes are TRBV10-3 and TRBJ1-1, with TRBD1 matching over 9 bases. The CDR3 loop spans 15 amino acids. Germline values: CDR1 ENHRY, CDR2 SYGVKD. The ends lost 2 bases at V and 5 bases at J; junction bases unmatched: 6. This chain's CDR3 is CAISEPGQGGTEAFF. CDR3 nucleotide sequence: TGTGCCATCAGTGAGCCGGGACAGGGAGGAACTGAAGCTTTCTTT.

CDR3 sequence (DNA): TGCGCCAGCAGCCCCGGGGCGGGGGGAGACACCGGGGAGCTGTTTTTT. Translation: CASSPGAGGDTGELFF. The chain is built from TRBV4-1 and TRBJ2-2, with 8 bases lining up with TRBD2. The V segment lost 4 bases and the J segment 3 bases; nucleotides outside the gene matches: 7. The V gene's germline CDR1 is MGHRA and CDR2 YSYEKL. The CDR3 covers 16 residues.

The chain couples TRBV4-1 to TRBJ2-5; D is possibly TRBD2 (5 bases). The CDR3 is 16 residues long. V lost 0 bases to trimming and J lost 1 base, with 12 bases between them. The germline V gene has CDR1 MGHRA and CDR2 YSYEKL. The CDR3 DNA reads TGCGCCAGCAGCCAAGAAGAGGGTCCATCCCAAGAGACCCAGTACTTC. Its protein product is CASSQEEGPSQETQYF.

This chain joins TRBV19 and TRBJ1-4, with 7 bases identical to TRBD1. Germline V gene sequence: CDR1 LNHDA, CDR2 SQIVND (reference sequence). V trimming: 5 bases; J trimming: 2 bases; junction bases outside the gene matches: 14. CDR3 length: 18 amino acids. The CDR3 DNA is TGTGCCAGTAGTCTCGACAGGGTAGGAGGAGGTACTAATGAAAAACTGTTTTTT. Its protein product is CASSLDRVGGGTNEKLFF.

This chain uses TRBV25-1 with TRBJ2-1, with 8 bases matching TRBD2. CDR1 is MGHDK and CDR2 is SYGVNS in the germline V gene. CDR3 length: 16 residues. With V trimmed by 1 base and J by 2 bases, 4 bases remained unmatched. The DNA of the CDR3 is TGTGCCAGCAGTGAATCTCGAGCGGGGGCCTACAATGAGCAGTTCTTC. Its protein is CASSESRAGAYNEQFF.

The table lists this clone with a count of one. In DNA, the CDR3 is TGTGCCAGCAGCTTGGGGGCAACCTCTGGAAACACCATATATTTT. Its translation: CASSLGATSGNTIYF. The V gene is TRBV5-5, the J gene TRBJ1-3, with D unresolved. The CDR3 is 15 amino acids. From germline, CDR1 is SGHKS and CDR2 YYEKEE (reference sequence). V shed 0 bases and J shed 0 bases, with 7 bases lying between them. The full variable domain, rest sourced from reference TRBV5-5 and TRBJ1-3, is DAGVTQSPTHLIKTRGQQVTLRCSPISGHKSVSWYQQVLGQGPQFIFQYYEKEERGRGNFPDRFSARQFPNYSSELNVNALLLGDSALYLCASSLGATSGNTIYFGEGSWLTVV.

V gene TRBV15 combines with J gene TRBJ2-3, with 7 bases matching TRBD2. V shed 1 base and J 6 bases; nucleotides not matched to a gene: 1. The CDR3 has 13 amino acids. Germline V lookup: CDR1 LNHNV, CDR2 YYDKDF (reference sequence). CDR3 loop: CATSRVGGDTQYF. The CDR3, as DNA: TGTGCCACCAGCAGAGTCGGGGGGGATACGCAGTATTTT.

The gene calls are TRBV5-6 and TRBJ2-1, with 11 bases identical to TRBD2. Losses at the gene ends were 0 bases for V and 9 bases for J; bases not matched to a gene: 17. The germline V gene encodes CDR1 SGHDT and CDR2 YYEEEE. The CDR3 runs 19 residues. The CDR3 coding sequence is TGTGCCAGCAGCTTGGTGTGGGCTAGCGGGGGGCTGGGATTAGGTGAGCAGTTCTTC. Residues: CASSLVWASGGLGLGEQFF.

The gene calls are TRBV29-1 and TRBJ2-7, with 9 bases aligning to TRBD1. The germline gives CDR1 SQVTM, CDR2 ANQGSEA. The CDR3 has 11 amino acids. V gave up 5 bases and J gave up 5 bases; unmatched junction bases: 1. The CDR3 region is CSVRDRDEQYF. DNA for the CDR3: TGCAGCGTTAGGGACAGGGACGAGCAGTACTTC.

The CDR3 is CATSRSTGRDYSSGANVLTF. The DNA for the CDR3 is TGTGCCACCAGCAGATCGACGGGGAGGGACTACAGCTCTGGGGCCAACGTCCTGACTTTC. This chain joins TRBV15 and TRBJ2-6; 7 bases agree with TRBD2. V shed 2 bases, J shed 0 bases, and the junction held 13 bases outside the gene matches. CDR1 LNHNV and CDR2 YYDKDF come from the germline V gene (reference sequence). The CDR3 sequence is 20 residues long.

The chain carries TRBV18 and TRBJ1-5; a possible D gene is TRBD1 (5 bases). Germline values: CDR1 KGHSH, CDR2 LQKENI. The CDR3 covers 13 residues. The V and J ends lost 8 bases and 6 bases respectively, with 14 bases between them. Here the CDR3 reads CASDLRGGQPQHF. In DNA form, the CDR3 reads TGTGCCAGCGACCTGCGGGGCGGTCAGCCCCAGCATTTT. Together with reference TRBV18 and TRBJ1-5, the CDR3 gives the full variable domain: NAGVMQNPRHLVRRRGQEARLRCSPMKGHSHVYWYRQLPEEGLKFMVYLQKENIIDESGMPKERFSAEFPKEGPSILRIQQVVRGDSAAYFCASDLRGGQPQHFGDGTRLSIL.

This clone has a handful of counts. The chain is built from TRBV6-5 and TRBJ1-2; a weak D match, TRBD1 (6 bases). Trimming took off 11 bases at V and 3 bases at J, with 16 bases between the two ends. CDR3 length: 13 residues. Looked up from germline, CDR1 is MNHEY and CDR2 is SVGAGI. The CDR3 sequence: CAARGGADYGYTF. CDR3 DNA sequence: TGTGCCGCACGGGGGGGCGCTGACTATGGCTACACCTTC.

The CDR3 protein is CSVAAPTDTYEQYF. The DNA of the CDR3 is TGCAGCGTTGCCGCACCGACAGATACCTACGAGCAGTACTTC. The chain combines TRBV29-1 with TRBJ2-7, with D perhaps matching TRBD1 (5 bases). Germline CDR1 and CDR2: SQVTM and ANQGSEA. The CDR3 covers 14 residues. Trimming removed 4 bases from V and 2 bases from J, with 15 bases in between.

This clone appeared once. CDR3 amino acids: CASSLKQNTGELFF. DNA for the CDR3: TGTGCCAGCAGCTTGAAACAGAACACCGGGGAGCTGTTTTTT. The chain couples TRBV5-8 to TRBJ2-2; D remains ambiguous. The ends were cut back, 1 base at V and 1 base at J, with 5 bases in the middle. The CDR3 length is 14 residues. Germline values: CDR1 SGHTS, CDR2 YDEGEE.

This chain uses TRBV30 with TRBJ1-6; unclear D gene. Germline V gene sequence: CDR1 GTSNPN, CDR2 SVGIG (reference sequence). Trimming took off 4 bases at V and 6 bases at J, with 16 bases between the two ends. The CDR3 length is 15 residues. The CDR3 spells CAWTGVRSPNSPLHF. The CDR3 DNA reads as TGTGCCTGGACCGGGGTCCGCAGCCCTAATTCACCCCTCCACTTT.